These 30 T cell receptor beta chains were sequenced from one sample in a study of T cell responses to AZD1222 COVID-19 vaccine. The data were produced by immunoSEQ multiplex PCR, yet TCRdb's version contains in-frame clones alone and is incomplete. The repertoire has approximately 210,000 clones, around 94% of them found once; the top ten carry roughly 1.8%. Source: peripheral blood, taken 28 days after the second dose of the MenACWY control vaccine. These receptors were collected from an adult who received the MenACWY meningococcal vaccine as a control.

The chain links TRBV15 to TRBJ2-3; D is ambiguous. This CDR3 has 11 amino acids. Trimming took off 1 base at V and 4 bases at J, with 0 bases between the two ends. Per germline, CDR1 LNHNV and CDR2 YYDKDF (reference sequence). CDR3 nucleotide sequence: TGTGCCACCAGCAGAGCAGATACGCAGTATTTT. It encodes CATSRADTQYF.

The chain links TRBV30 to TRBJ1-1; D is perhaps TRBD1 (6 bases). The ends were cut back, 2 bases at V and 4 bases at J, with 11 bases in the middle. Per germline, CDR1 GTSNPN and CDR2 SVGIG (reference sequence). The CDR3 loop spans 13 amino acids. Here the CDR3 DNA reads TGTGCCTGGAGTCACAGGGCGGGCACTGAAGCTTTCTTT. This codes for CAWSHRAGTEAFF. The full variable domain, with the rest looked up from reference TRBV30 and TRBJ1-1, is SQTIHQWPATLVQPVGSPLSLECTVEGTSNPNLYWYRQAAGRGLQLLFYSVGIGQISSEVPQNLSASRPQDRQFILSSKKLLLSDSGFYLCAWSHRAGTEAFFGQGTRLTVV.

The genes are TRBV28 and TRBJ1-2, with 8 nucleotides matching TRBD1. Germline loops: CDR1 MDHEN, CDR2 SYDVKM. V was clipped by 6 bases and J by 6 bases; unmatched bases: 6. The CDR3 extends over 13 amino acids. Here the CDR3 DNA reads TGTGCCAGCAGACCGGGACAGGCGGATGGCTACACCTTC. This translates into CASRPGQADGYTF.

This chain links TRBV5-4 with TRBJ2-3; the D is unclear. Germline V lookup: CDR1 SGHNT, CDR2 YYREEE (reference sequence). The CDR3 runs 13 residues. V lost 5 bases and J lost 0, with 7 bases in between. The CDR3: CASRIESTDTQYF. CDR3 nucleotides: TGTGCCAGCAGGATAGAGAGCACAGATACGCAGTATTTT.

The V and J genes are TRBV9 and TRBJ2-3, with 13 nucleotides matching TRBD2. Germline-derived CDR1 and CDR2 are SGDLS and YYNGEE. This CDR3 has 16 residues. Trimming removed 3 bases from V and 9 bases from J; junction bases left unmatched: 10. CDR3 loop: CASSGLTSGGTGTQYF. In DNA, the CDR3 is TGTGCCAGCAGCGGGTTGACTAGCGGGGGGACAGGGACGCAGTATTTT.

The gene calls are TRBV27 and TRBJ2-5; 8 bases align to TRBD1. Germline V gene sequence: CDR1 MNHEY, CDR2 SMNVEV (reference sequence). The CDR3 has 17 amino acids. V was pared by 5 bases and J by 6 bases, with 17 bases of the junction left unmatched. The CDR3 region is CASSPSVTGGPYKTQYF. Written as DNA, the CDR3 is TGTGCCAGCAGTCCCTCGGTTACAGGGGGACCCTATAAGACCCAGTACTTC.

The chain employs TRBV6-5 and TRBJ2-6, with a possible D match to TRBD1 (6 bases). Germline assignment: CDR1 MNHEY and CDR2 SVGAGI. The V end lost 7 bases, the J end lost 0 bases, and 10 bases lay between the germline ends. The CDR3 runs to 15 residues. The CDR3 DNA reads as TGTGCCAGCACCGTAGGGGGCTCTGGGGCCAACGTCCTGACTTTC. Encoded protein: CASTVGGSGANVLTF.

This chain uses TRBV7-9 with TRBJ2-1; D unclear. Trimming shortened V by 3 bases and J by 7 bases, and 7 bases separated the two germline ends. The CDR3 is 12 amino acids. Germline V gene lookup returns CDR1 SEHNR and CDR2 FQNEAQ (reference sequence). CDR3 region: CASSLPDNEQFF. DNA of the CDR3: TGTGCCAGCAGCTTGCCGGATAATGAGCAGTTCTTC.

This clone was seen a single time. The CDR3 protein is CASSAGPILPQHF. In DNA, the CDR3 is TGTGCCAGCAGTGCGGGCCCCATTTTACCCCAGCATTTT. V usage is TRBV12-3 or TRBV12-4 and J usage is TRBJ1-5; D not certain. The V and J ends lost 5 bases and 10 bases respectively, with 15 bases between them. CDR3 length: 13 residues.

This clone was counted between two and nine times. The chain is built from TRBV18 and TRBJ2-7, with D perhaps matching TRBD1 (5 bases). CDR1 is KGHSH and CDR2 is LQKENI in the germline V gene. This CDR3 comprises 14 residues. The germline V and J ends were trimmed by 2 bases and 5 bases, with 13 bases remaining between them. CDR3 nucleotide sequence: TGTGCCAGCTCACCAGGGTCAGGGTCGGACGAGCAGTACTTC. Protein: CASSPGSGSDEQYF. Together with reference TRBV18 and TRBJ2-7, the CDR3 gives the full variable domain: NAGVMQNPRHLVRRRGQEARLRCSPMKGHSHVYWYRQLPEEGLKFMVYLQKENIIDESGMPKERFSAEFPKEGPSILRIQQVVRGDSAAYFCASSPGSGSDEQYFGPGTRLTVT.

J is TRBJ1-6 and V is TRBV4-2; possible D gene TRBD1, 5 bases. The V end was cut by 1 base, the J end by 7 bases, with 11 bases between. From germline, CDR1 is LGHNA and CDR2 YNFKEQ. This CDR3 has 15 residues. The DNA for the CDR3 is TGTGCCAGCAGCCAAGCAGGGTCTGGAAATTCACCCCTCCACTTT. Translated: CASSQAGSGNSPLHF.

This clone occurred a few times. J is TRBJ1-4 and V is TRBV2, with 7 bases lining up with TRBD1. The germline CDR1 and CDR2 sequences are SNHLY and FYNNEI. The CDR3 runs to 15 residues. The ends lost 6 bases at V and 5 bases at J; junction bases unmatched: 9. CDR3 in amino acids: CASRGPGQRNEKLFF. Written as DNA, the CDR3 is TGTGCCAGCAGGGGGCCGGGACAGAGAAATGAAAAACTGTTTTTT.

The J gene is TRBJ1-3, the V gene TRBV5-6; possible D gene TRBD1, 6 bases. V lost 1 base to trimming and J lost 0 bases, with 11 bases between them. Per the germline V gene, CDR1 is SGHDT and CDR2 is YYEEEE. The CDR3 is made up of 16 amino acids. The CDR3 here is CASSLTGGVSGNTIYF. The CDR3 nucleotides are TGTGCCAGCAGCTTGACCGGGGGCGTCTCTGGAAACACCATATATTTT.

The chain is built from TRBV15 and TRBJ1-1; a possible D gene is TRBD1 (5 bases). CDR3 size: 13 residues. Per the germline V gene, CDR1 is LNHNV and CDR2 is YYDKDF (reference sequence). With 7 bases removed from V and 0 bases from J, the gap between germline ends came to 9 bases. The CDR3 is CATKQAMNTEAFF. CDR3 DNA sequence: TGTGCCACCAAACAGGCAATGAACACTGAAGCTTTCTTT.

The chain joins TRBV11-1 to TRBJ2-7; the D gene is possibly TRBD2 (5 bases). CDR3 length: 15 residues. Looked up from germline, CDR1 is SGHAT and CDR2 is FQDESV (reference sequence). Trimming removed 3 bases from V and 3 bases from J, with 15 bases in between. Here the CDR3 reads CASSFARTAVYEQYF. The DNA of the CDR3 is TGTGCCAGCAGCTTCGCCCGGACTGCAGTCTACGAGCAGTACTTC.

V is TRBV5-1 and J is TRBJ1-1; 7 bases agree with TRBD1. Unmatched junction bases numbered 0, after V lost 0 bases and J lost 4 bases. This CDR3 has 13 amino acids. CDR1 SGHRS and CDR2 YFSETQ come from the germline V gene. CDR3 bases: TGCGCCAGCAGCTTGGACAGGGGCACTGAAGCTTTCTTT. Translating gives CASSLDRGTEAFF.

Only a few counts were recorded for this clone. The chain recombines TRBV6-1 with TRBJ1-6; no definite D call. Germline lookup yields CDR1 MNHNS and CDR2 SASEGT. V lost 0 bases and J lost 5, with 5 bases in between. The CDR3 runs 14 residues. CDR3 protein: CASSEAIDNSPLHF. CDR3 nucleotides: TGTGCCAGCAGTGAAGCGATAGATAATTCACCCCTCCACTTT.

The chain has TRBV19 and TRBJ2-3, with D possibly TRBD1 on 6 matching bases. Between the trimmed V and J ends, which lost 5 bases and 3 bases, there was a span of 9 bases. Germline V gives CDR1 LNHDA, CDR2 SQIVND (reference sequence). The CDR3 consists of 13 residues. CDR3 in amino acids: CASSRQGTDTQYF. The DNA for the CDR3 is TGTGCCAGTAGTCGGCAGGGGACAGATACGCAGTATTTT. Full variable domain (missing parts from reference TRBV19 and TRBJ2-3): DGGITQSPKYLFRKEGQNVTLSCEQNLNHDAMYWYRQDPGQGLRLIYYSQIVNDFQKGDIAEGYSVSREKKESFPLTVTSAQKNPTAFYLCASSRQGTDTQYFGPGTRLTVL.

This clone was seen a single time. Other DNA sequences in the same sample also yield this CDR3. The V call is TRBV9, the J call TRBJ1-2, with 9 positions matching TRBD1. CDR1 is SGDLS and CDR2 is YYNGEE in the germline V gene. The CDR3 spans 14 residues. V shed 2 bases and J 4 bases; nucleotides not matched to a gene: 3. CDR3 coding DNA: TGTGCCAGCAGCGTCGGACAGGGGACCTATGGCTACACCTTC. Its translation is CASSVGQGTYGYTF.

The gene calls are TRBV12-3 or TRBV12-4 and TRBJ2-5, with 9 bases that match TRBD2. The CDR3 totals 13 residues. The trim removed 5 bases at V and 5 bases at J, leaving 3 bases unmatched. The CDR3 DNA reads as TGTGCCAGCAGTACGACTAGCGGTGAGACCCAGTACTTC. Translating it yields CASSTTSGETQYF.

The chain joins TRBV28 to TRBJ1-2; 9 positions agree with TRBD1. V lost 2 bases, J lost 7 bases, and 2 bases stayed unmatched. This CDR3 comprises 13 residues. Germline V CDR1 and CDR2: MDHEN, SYDVKM. The CDR3 loop reads CASSLLDRGGYTF. Here the CDR3 DNA reads TGTGCCAGCAGTTTACTGGACAGGGGTGGCTACACCTTC.

V and J are TRBV7-3 and TRBJ2-1, with 9 nucleotides matching TRBD2. Germline V lookup: CDR1 SGHTA, CDR2 FQGTGA. After removal of 1 base from V and 6 bases from J, the junction contained 7 bases not matched to a gene. The CDR3 sequence is 16 residues long. As DNA, the CDR3 is TGTGCCAGCAGCTTAATCGCGGGGGGGCCTTCCAATGAGCAGTTCTTC. This sequence encodes CASSLIAGGPSNEQFF.

J is TRBJ2-5 and V is TRBV28; 11 bases match TRBD2. After removal of 6 bases from V and 2 bases from J, the junction contained 5 bases not matched to a gene. This CDR3 comprises 15 residues. Germline V CDR1 and CDR2: MDHEN, SYDVKM. In DNA form, the CDR3 reads TGTGCCAGCAGCGGTGGGACTAGCGGACAAGAGACCCAGTACTTC. Encoded protein: CASSGGTSGQETQYF.

The chain links TRBV4-1 to TRBJ2-5; no reliable D call. The V gene lost 0 bases and the J gene lost 0 bases, with 14 bases spanning the gap. Germline loops: CDR1 MGHRA, CDR2 YSYEKL. CDR3 length equals 17 residues. The CDR3 region is CASSQDGVLVYQETQYF. The DNA for the CDR3 is TGCGCCAGCAGCCAAGATGGTGTCCTAGTATACCAAGAGACCCAGTACTTC.

The chain joins TRBV12-5 to TRBJ1-2; 10 bases match TRBD1. In germline, CDR1 is LGHNT, CDR2 FRNRAP. Losses at the gene ends were 6 bases for V and 5 bases for J; bases not matched to a gene: 0. The length of the CDR3 is 12 residues. The DNA of the CDR3 is TGTGCTAGTGGGGGACAGGGGTATGGCTACACCTTC. It encodes CASGGQGYGYTF.

The chain combines TRBV9 with TRBJ1-4; a weak D match, TRBD1 (5 bases). Germline CDR1 reads SGDLS; CDR2 reads YYNGEE. The V end was cut by 3 bases, the J end by 7 bases, with 16 bases between. The CDR3 runs to 15 residues. This CDR3 reads CASSASGFGGEKLFF. In DNA, the CDR3 is TGTGCCAGCAGCGCTAGCGGGTTCGGGGGTGAAAAACTGTTTTTT.

This chain joins TRBV18 and TRBJ2-3; no clear D gene. Trimming removed 0 bases from V and 2 bases from J, with 6 bases in between. The CDR3 is made up of 14 amino acids. The germline V gene encodes CDR1 KGHSH and CDR2 LQKENI. The CDR3 spells CASSPPSATDTQYF. As DNA, the CDR3 is TGTGCCAGCTCACCACCCTCAGCCACAGATACGCAGTATTTT.

The CDR3 coding sequence is TGTGCCAGCAGTGCGGGTCGAGGCCTAAACACCGGGGAGCTGTTTTTT. It specifies CASSAGRGLNTGELFF. The gene calls are TRBV9 and TRBJ2-2, with D perhaps matching TRBD2 (5 bases). This CDR3 contains 16 residues. Germline V gene sequence: CDR1 SGDLS, CDR2 YYNGEE. V lost 5 bases, J lost 2 bases, and 16 bases lay in between.

The V gene is TRBV3-1 (or the pseudogene TRBV3-2), the J gene TRBJ2-2; 13 nucleotides match TRBD2. Germline loops: CDR1 LGHDT, CDR2 YNNKEL (reference sequence). V dropped 3 bases and J dropped 6; count of bases not matched to a gene: 4. This CDR3 has 16 amino acids. The CDR3 here is CASSQMGLAGSGELFF. Written as DNA, the CDR3 is TGTGCCAGCAGCCAGATGGGACTAGCGGGATCCGGGGAGCTGTTTTTT.

This chain joins TRBV9 and TRBJ2-3; 7 bases are shared with TRBD2. Germline loops: CDR1 SGDLS, CDR2 YYNGEE. The CDR3 loop spans 15 amino acids. V shed 1 base, J shed 2 bases, and the junction held 4 bases outside the gene matches. CDR3 nucleotide sequence: TGTGCCAGCAGCGTATCCGGGGGGAACACAGATACGCAGTATTTT. Its translation is CASSVSGGNTDTQYF.